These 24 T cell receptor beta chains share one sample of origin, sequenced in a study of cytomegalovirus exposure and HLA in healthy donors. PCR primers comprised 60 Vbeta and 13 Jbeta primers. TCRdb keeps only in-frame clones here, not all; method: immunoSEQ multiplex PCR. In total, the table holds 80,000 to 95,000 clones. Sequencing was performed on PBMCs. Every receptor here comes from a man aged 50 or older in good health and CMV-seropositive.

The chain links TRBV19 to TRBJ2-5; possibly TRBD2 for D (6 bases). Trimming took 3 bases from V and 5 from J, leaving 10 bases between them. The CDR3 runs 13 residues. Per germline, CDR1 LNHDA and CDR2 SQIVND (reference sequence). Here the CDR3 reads CASSIRELETQYF. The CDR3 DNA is TGTGCCAGTAGTATTCGGGAGCTGGAGACCCAGTACTTC.

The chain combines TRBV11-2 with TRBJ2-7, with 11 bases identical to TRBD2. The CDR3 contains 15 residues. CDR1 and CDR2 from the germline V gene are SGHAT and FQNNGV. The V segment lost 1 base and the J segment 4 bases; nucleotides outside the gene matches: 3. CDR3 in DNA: TGTGCCAGCAGCTTAGTGGCTAGCGGGAGGTACGAGCAGTACTTC. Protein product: CASSLVASGRYEQYF. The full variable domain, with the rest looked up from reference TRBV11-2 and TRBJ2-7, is EAGVAQSPRYKIIEKRQSVAFWCNPISGHATLYWYQQILGQGPKLLIQFQNNGVVDDSQLPKDRFSAERLKGVDSTLKIQPAKLEDSAVYLCASSLVASGRYEQYFGPGTRLTVT.

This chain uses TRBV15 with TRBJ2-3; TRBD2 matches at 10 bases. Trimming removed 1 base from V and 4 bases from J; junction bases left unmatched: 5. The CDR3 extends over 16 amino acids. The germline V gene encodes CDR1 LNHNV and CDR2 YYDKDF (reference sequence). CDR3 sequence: CATSRASGSGSDTQYF. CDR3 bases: TGTGCCACCAGCAGAGCTAGCGGGAGTGGGTCAGATACGCAGTATTTT.

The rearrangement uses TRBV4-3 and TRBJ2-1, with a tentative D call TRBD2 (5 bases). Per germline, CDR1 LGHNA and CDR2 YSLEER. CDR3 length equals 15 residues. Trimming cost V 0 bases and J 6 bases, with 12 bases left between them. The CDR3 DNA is TGCGCCAGCAGCCAAGAGGTGAACAGCGGCAATGAGCAGTTCTTC. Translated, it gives CASSQEVNSGNEQFF.

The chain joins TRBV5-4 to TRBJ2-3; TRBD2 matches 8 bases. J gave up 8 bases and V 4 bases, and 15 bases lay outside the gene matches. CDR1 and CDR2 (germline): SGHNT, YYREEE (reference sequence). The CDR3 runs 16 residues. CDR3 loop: CASSNPGLGPTGTQYF. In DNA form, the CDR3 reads TGTGCCAGCAGCAACCCGGGACTAGGCCCCACGGGTACGCAGTATTTT.

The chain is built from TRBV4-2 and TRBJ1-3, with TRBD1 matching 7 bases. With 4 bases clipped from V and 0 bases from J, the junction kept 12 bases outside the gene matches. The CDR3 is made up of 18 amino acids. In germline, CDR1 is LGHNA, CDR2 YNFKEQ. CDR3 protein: CASSLGQVLIGSGNTIYF. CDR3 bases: TGTGCCAGCAGCCTAGGACAGGTTTTAATCGGCTCTGGAAACACCATATATTTT.

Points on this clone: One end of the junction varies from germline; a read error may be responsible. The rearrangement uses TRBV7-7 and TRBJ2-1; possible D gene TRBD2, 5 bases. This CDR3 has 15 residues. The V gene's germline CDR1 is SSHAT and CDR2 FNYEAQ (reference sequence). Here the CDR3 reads CASSPGKVLSNEQFF. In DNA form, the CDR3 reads TGTGCTAGCAGCCCCGGGAAAGTTCTTAGCAATGAGCAGTTCTTC.

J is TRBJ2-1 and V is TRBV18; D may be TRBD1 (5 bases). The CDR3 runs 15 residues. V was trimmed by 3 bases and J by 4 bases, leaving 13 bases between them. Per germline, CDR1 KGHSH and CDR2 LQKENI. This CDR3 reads CASSPPGSAYNEQFF. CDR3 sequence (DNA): TGTGCCAGCTCACCGCCAGGGTCGGCTTACAATGAGCAGTTCTTC. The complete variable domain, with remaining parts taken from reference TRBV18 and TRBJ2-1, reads NAGVMQNPRHLVRRRGQEARLRCSPMKGHSHVYWYRQLPEEGLKFMVYLQKENIIDESGMPKERFSAEFPKEGPSILRIQQVVRGDSAAYFCASSPPGSAYNEQFFGPGTRLTVL.

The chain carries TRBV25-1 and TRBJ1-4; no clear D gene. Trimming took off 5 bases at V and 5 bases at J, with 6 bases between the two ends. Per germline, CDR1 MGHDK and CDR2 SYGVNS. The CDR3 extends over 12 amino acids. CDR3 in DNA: TGTGCCAGCAGTATACAGAATGAAAAACTGTTTTTT. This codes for CASSIQNEKLFF.

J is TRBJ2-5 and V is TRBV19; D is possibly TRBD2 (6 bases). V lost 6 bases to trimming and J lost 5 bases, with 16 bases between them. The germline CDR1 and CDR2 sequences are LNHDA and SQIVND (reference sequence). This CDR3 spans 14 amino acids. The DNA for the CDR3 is TGTGCCAGTAGCGAAACTAGCTTCTTGGAGACCCAGTACTTC. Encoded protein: CASSETSFLETQYF.

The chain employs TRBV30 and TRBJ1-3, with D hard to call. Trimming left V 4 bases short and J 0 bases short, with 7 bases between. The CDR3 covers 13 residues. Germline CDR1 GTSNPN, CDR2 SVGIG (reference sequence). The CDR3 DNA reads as TGTGCCTGGAAAGGGAGCTCTGGAAACACCATATATTTT. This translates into CAWKGSSGNTIYF.

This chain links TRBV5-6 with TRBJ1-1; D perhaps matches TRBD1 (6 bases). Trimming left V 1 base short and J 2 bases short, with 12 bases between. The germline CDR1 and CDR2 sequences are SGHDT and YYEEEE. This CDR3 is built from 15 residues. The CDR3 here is CASSLFEGGNTEAFF. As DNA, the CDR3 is TGTGCCAGCAGCTTGTTTGAAGGGGGAAACACTGAAGCTTTCTTT.

The CDR3 nucleotides are TGTGCCTGGAGTGTACTGGGAGGGCCGTCGGAAAAACTGTTTTTT. Its translation is CAWSVLGGPSEKLFF. The chain carries TRBV30 and TRBJ1-4; D call uncertain. The V gene's germline CDR1 is GTSNPN and CDR2 SVGIG (reference sequence). The germline V and J ends were trimmed by 0 bases and 8 bases, with 16 bases remaining between them. CDR3 size: 15 residues.

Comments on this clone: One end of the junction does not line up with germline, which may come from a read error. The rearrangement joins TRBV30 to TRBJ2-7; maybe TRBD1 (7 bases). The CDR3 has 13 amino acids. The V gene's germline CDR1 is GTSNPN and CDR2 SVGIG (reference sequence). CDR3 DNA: TGTGCCTGGACAAACCCTGGGGGGACAGTCGAGAACTTC. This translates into CAWTNPGGTVENF.

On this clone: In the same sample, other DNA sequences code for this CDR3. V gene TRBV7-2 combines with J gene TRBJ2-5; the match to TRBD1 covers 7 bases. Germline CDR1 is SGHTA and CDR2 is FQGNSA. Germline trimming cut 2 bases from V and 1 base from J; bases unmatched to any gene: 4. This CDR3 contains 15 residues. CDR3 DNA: TGTGCCAGCAGCTTACGAAGACAGGGCCAAGAGACCCAGTACTTC. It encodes CASSLRRQGQETQYF.

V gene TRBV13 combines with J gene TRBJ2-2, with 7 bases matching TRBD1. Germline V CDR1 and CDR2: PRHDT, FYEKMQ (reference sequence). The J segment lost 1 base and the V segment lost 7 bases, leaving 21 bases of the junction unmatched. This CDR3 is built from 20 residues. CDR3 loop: CASTPYFPGTASLNTGELFF. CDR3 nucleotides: TGTGCCAGCACCCCTTATTTCCCAGGGACAGCGTCCCTGAACACCGGGGAGCTGTTTTTT.

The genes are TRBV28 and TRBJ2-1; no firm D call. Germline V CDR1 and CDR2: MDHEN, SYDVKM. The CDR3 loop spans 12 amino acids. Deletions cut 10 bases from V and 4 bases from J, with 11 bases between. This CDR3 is CATQRKYNEQFF. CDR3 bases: TGTGCCACACAAAGAAAATACAATGAGCAGTTCTTC.

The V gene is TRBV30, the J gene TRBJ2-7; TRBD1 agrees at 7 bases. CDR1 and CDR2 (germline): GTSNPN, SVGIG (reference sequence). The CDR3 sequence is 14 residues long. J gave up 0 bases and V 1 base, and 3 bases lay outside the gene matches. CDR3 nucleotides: TGTGCCTGGAGTGACAGGGGTCTCTCCTACGAGCAGTACGTC. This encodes CAWSDRGLSYEQYV.

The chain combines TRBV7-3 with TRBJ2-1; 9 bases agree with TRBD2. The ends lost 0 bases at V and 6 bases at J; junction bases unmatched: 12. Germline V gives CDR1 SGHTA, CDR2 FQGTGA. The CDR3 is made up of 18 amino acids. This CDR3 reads CASSLTGLQAGGLNEQFF. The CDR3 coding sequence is TGTGCCAGCAGCTTAACCGGCCTCCAAGCGGGAGGACTCAATGAGCAGTTCTTC. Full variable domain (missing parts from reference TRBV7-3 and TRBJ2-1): GAGVSQTPSNKVTEKGKYVELRCDPISGHTALYWYRQSLGQGPEFLIYFQGTGAADDSGLPNDRFFAVRPEGSVSTLKIQRTERGDSAVYLCASSLTGLQAGGLNEQFFGPGTRLTVL.

The CDR3 DNA is TGTGCCAGCAGACCACAGGTCCCCGGACCTAATGAAAAACTGTTTTTT. It yields the protein CASRPQVPGPNEKLFF. V gene TRBV7-9 combines with J gene TRBJ1-4, with D perhaps matching TRBD1 (5 bases). The CDR3 is made up of 16 amino acids. Germline V lookup: CDR1 SEHNR, CDR2 FQNEAQ (reference sequence). Trimming shortened V by 6 bases and J by 3 bases, and 17 bases separated the two germline ends. The whole variable domain, filled in from reference TRBV7-9 and TRBJ1-4, reads DTGVSQNPRHKITKRGQNVTFRCDPISEHNRLYWYRQTLGQGPEFLTYFQNEAQLEKSRLLSDRFSAERPKGSFSTLEIQRTEQGDSAMYLCASRPQVPGPNEKLFFGSGTQLSVL.

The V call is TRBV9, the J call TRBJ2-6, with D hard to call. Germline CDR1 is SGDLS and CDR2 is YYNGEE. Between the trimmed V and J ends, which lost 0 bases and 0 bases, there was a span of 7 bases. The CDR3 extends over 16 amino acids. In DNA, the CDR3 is TGTGCCAGCAGCGTAGGTCTCGGCTCTGGGGCCAACGTCCTGACTTTC. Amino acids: CASSVGLGSGANVLTF. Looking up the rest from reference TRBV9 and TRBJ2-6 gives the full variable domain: DSGVTQTPKHLITATGQRVTLRCSPRSGDLSVYWYQQSLDQGLQFLIQYYNGEERAKGNILERFSAQQFPDLHSELNLSSLELGDSALYFCASSVGLGSGANVLTFGAGSRLTVL.

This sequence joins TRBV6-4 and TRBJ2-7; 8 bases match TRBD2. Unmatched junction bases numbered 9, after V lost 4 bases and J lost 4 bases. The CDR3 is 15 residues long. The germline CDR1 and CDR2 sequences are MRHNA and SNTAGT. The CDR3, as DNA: TGTGCCAGCAGTGGATCGCGGGAGGTCCGGTACGAGCAGTACGTC. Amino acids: CASSGSREVRYEQYV.

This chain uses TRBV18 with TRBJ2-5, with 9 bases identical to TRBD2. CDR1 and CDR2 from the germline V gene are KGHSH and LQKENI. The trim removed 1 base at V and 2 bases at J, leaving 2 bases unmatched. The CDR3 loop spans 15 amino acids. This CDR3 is CASSPLAGAQETQYF. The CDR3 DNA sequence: TGTGCCAGCTCACCACTAGCGGGGGCACAAGAGACCCAGTACTTC.

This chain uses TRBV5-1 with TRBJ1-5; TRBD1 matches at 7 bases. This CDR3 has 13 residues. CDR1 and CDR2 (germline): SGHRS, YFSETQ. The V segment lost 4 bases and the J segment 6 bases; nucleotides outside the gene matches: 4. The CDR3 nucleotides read TGCGCCAGCAGCCTGACAGGGACTCAGCCCCAGCATTTT. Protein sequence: CASSLTGTQPQHF.